This T cell receptor beta chain was captured in a study of blood T cell repertoires in COVID-19 (dated by TCRdb to the early 2020s). Looking at the study overall: Collaborator samples came from the United States, Italy and Spain and covered acute and convalescent phases of COVID-19. The samples were drawn from two sources: the first 160 participants of the ongoing ImmuneRACE study, and 1,254 subjects contributed by 6 global collaborators. Deeply sampled blood TCRbeta repertoires from subjects exposed to, actively infected with, or recovered from COVID-19 were included in the dataset. A de-identified subject ID, COVID-19 status, age in years and sex were almost always included in the sample metadata. The repertoires were made available in a free public database intended to serve as a resource for research on the immune response to SARS-CoV-2. The material from the prospective study consisted of cDNA or gDNA derived from T cells, B-cell-depleted T cells, or PBMCs. Where HLA class I and class II types were available, the types were taken from metadata supplied by the sample provider, not from assay-based typing.

The immunoSEQ Assay, a bias-controlled multiplex PCR, was used to amplify TCRbeta CDR3 regions from genomic DNA. In the authors' own workflow: The number of nucleated cells in each sample was estimated by amplification of reference gene primers within the assay. To quantify the absolute abundance of each unique TCRbeta CDR3 rearrangement, sequence reads were collapsed and filtered. For each sample, productive Simpson clonality was calculated as the square root of Simpson's diversity index across productive rearrangements. As stored in TCRdb, this immuneACCESS dataset retains in-frame rearrangements with V and J assigned. A fraction of the clones does not appear; measured against another copy, unresolved V genes explain less than half of the discrepancy, and the remainder lacks a known reason. The DNA was the basis for D and trimming; V, J and clone size are from that table. The table for this sample lists approximately 97,000 clones; 80% to 90% of them were counted only once. The ten largest clones add up to 15% to 20% of the sample.

V sheds 1 base and J sheds 3 bases, leaving 10 bases between their ends. Reading the germline V gene (reference sequence) gives CDR1 LGHDT and CDR2 YNNKEL. There are 14 amino acids in the CDR3, from cysteine to phenylalanine inclusive. The sequence is cut down to CDR3 DNA, 42 bases in frame from base 1. The collaborating institutions used their own protocols to collect whole blood in K2EDTA tubes. Collaborator samples were shipped for TCRbeta analysis as frozen whole blood, isolated PBMCs, or DNA extracted from either sample type. Worth noting for this clone: Its specific antigen is unknown. There are no base qualities to consult, and no much larger clone falls within one base.

Broad study findings and their caveats: How much clinical and demographic metadata was included differed by source and by participant, and the metadata was provided uncurated.

The material sequenced was peripheral blood. The source is a human donor in a cohort sampled during active COVID-19. The rearranged segments are TRBV3-1 (or the pseudogene TRBV3-2) and TRBJ2-7; tentative D gene TRBD1, with 6 bases matching. The nucleotide sequence reads TGTGCCAGCAGCCAAGGCCCAGGGGTCTACGAGCAGTACTTC. Its translation reads: CASSQGPGVYEQYF.